The rows below give T cell receptor beta chains drawn from one sample of a study of T-cell reconstitution after alpha-beta-depleted transplantation in children. TCRdb used MiXCR to reprocess the PCR reads, holding one entry per CDR3 protein. The repertoire holds hundreds of thousands of distinct CDR3 sequences, with under 15% as singletons. The source was PBMCs, mostly from graft donor cells, collected 360 days after TCRalphabeta/CD19-depleted stem cell transplant. The receptors originated from a male patient under 18 who had a stem cell transplant for acute myeloid leukemia, so the T cells may come from the graft donor. The conserved cysteine and the conserved F or W are not part of the CDR3 here. Expanded clones get a size class; other rows say once, few or many, or leave the size out.

many TRBV19 ASSILGGPGQPQH
NA TRBV18 ASSVLAGEHANEQF
few TRBV7-2 ASSSTGKHTGELF
few TRBV29-1 SVGEASGANVLT
NA TRBV28 ASSSVAGTSTDTQY
few TRBV12-3/TRBV12-4 ASSWDRPQETQY
NA TRBV28 ASSLPAGVPYEQY
NA TRBV12-3/TRBV12-4 ASTRRGRSLSTDTQY
few TRBV12-3/TRBV12-4 ASSWREGSYEQY
many TRBV28 ASTNSRRPYEQY
NA TRBV24-1 ATSDFWAGGNYGYT
NA TRBV11-2 ASSVRTGGRGLRETQY
many TRBV20-1 SARDPRTVVFEQY
few TRBV7-3 ASSYGTSARLGNEQF
NA TRBV29-1 SLRGHPGVNEQF
few TRBV18 ASSQLASVNTEAF
NA TRBV7-8 ASSLRASGIGSYEQY
NA TRBV20-1 SASAEPGYEQY
NA TRBV20-1 SAWGRDTSSGANVLT
NA TRBV12-3/TRBV12-4 ASSLLGDTGELF
few TRBV9 ASSPRTGIRRTEAF
NA TRBV7-2 ASSLAARMSSYEQY
NA TRBV5-1 ASSLWTSGSSYEQY
NA TRBV5-1 ASSFGTGSNEQF
NA TRBV27 ASSFAWGGNEKLF
few TRBV9 ASSATDGSSYEQY
NA TRBV12-5 ASGLVMGPSSYNEQF
NA TRBV20-1 SARATPRATWDTGELF
few TRBV20-1 SARGLWTWTGGGAEAF
few TRBV11-2 ASSFIRGRVSNEQF
few TRBV25-1 ASSDSRQLYEQY
many TRBV18 ASSRAGQGGYYEQY
few TRBV24-1 ATSDSTSGSNEQF
NA TRBV20-1 SARALAGLAQETQY
NA TRBV18 ASSPRLAGRVTGELF
NA TRBV5-4 ASSLGGPLNTGELF
many TRBV29-1 SVSPDVLREQY
many TRBV5-1 ASSLEPSGRALDTGELF
few TRBV11-1 ASSSDPTGTGVTGELF
NA TRBV19 ASSGTGAPGELF
NA TRBV6-6 ASSQQMANVLT
many TRBV3-1 ASSQDTGTKAYEQY
NA TRBV2 ATSDRMGPYEQY
few TRBV12-3/TRBV12-4 ASSFGQGTTGQY
NA TRBV11-3 ASSYRGTGTEAF
few TRBV5-1 ASSLVLALTYNEQF
NA TRBV20-1 SATASAEVGHNEQF
NA TRBV7-2 ASSLVPGPGQGYEQY
few TRBV20-1 SARDGYTIY
NA TRBV15 ATSRGRQGWVYEQY
NA TRBV14 ASSPRLGKRGFTDTQY
many TRBV6-2/TRBV6-3 ASRVQTSPRPYEQY
few TRBV7-6 ASSLVSGLNQPQH
few TRBV20-1 SARDRTGGILNSYNEQF
NA TRBV25-1 ASSESNRWPEAF
few TRBV25-1 ASSPFLGGPYEQY
few TRBV5-1 ASSPLAGGSPTDTQY
few TRBV11-2 ASSSLDKVSSYEQY
NA TRBV29-1 SYMQAGEKLF